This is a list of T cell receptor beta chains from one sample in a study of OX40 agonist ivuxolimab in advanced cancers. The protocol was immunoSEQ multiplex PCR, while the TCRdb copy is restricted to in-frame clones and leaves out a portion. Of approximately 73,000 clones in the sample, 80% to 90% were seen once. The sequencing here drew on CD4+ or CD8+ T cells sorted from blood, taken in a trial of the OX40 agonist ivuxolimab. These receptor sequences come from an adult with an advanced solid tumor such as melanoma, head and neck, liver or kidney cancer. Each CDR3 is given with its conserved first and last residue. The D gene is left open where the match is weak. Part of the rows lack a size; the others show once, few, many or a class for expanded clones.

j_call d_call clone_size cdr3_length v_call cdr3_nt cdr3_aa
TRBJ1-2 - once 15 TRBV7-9 TGTGCCAGCACCCGGGGGGCAGGGGAGGACTATGGCTACACCTTC CASTRGAGEDYGYTF
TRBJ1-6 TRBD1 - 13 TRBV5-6 TGTGCCAGCAGCCCAGGACAGGGTGTTTCCCTCCACTTT CASSPGQGVSLHF
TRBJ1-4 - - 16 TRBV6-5 TGTGCCAGCAGTTACTCAGCCCAGGGGACGGGTGAAAAACTGTTTTTT CASSYSAQGTGEKLFF
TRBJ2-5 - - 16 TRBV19 TGTGCCAGTAGTTCTTCAATCCGGGACTACCAAGAGACCCAGTACTTC CASSSSIRDYQETQYF
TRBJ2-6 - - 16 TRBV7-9 TGTGCCAGCAGCTTAGGACCGAGCTCTGGGGCCAACGTCCTGACTTTC CASSLGPSSGANVLTF
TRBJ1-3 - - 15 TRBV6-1 TGTGCCAGCAGTGAAGCGTGGGGGCCTGGAAACACCATATATTTT CASSEAWGPGNTIYF
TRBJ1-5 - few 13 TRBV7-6 TGTGCCAGCAGCCCAAACCCGAGTCAGCCCCAGCATTTT CASSPNPSQPQHF
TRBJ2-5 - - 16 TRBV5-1 TGCGCCAGCAGCTGGCCGACAGGAGCAAGGGGAAGGACCCAGTACTTC CASSWPTGARGRTQYF
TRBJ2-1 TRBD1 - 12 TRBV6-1 TGTGCCAGCAGTGCCTGGGACAGGGGAGGGTTCTTC CASSAWDRGGFF
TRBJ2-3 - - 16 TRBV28 TGTGCCAGCTCCAGCCAAAAACTTTCTAGCACAGATACGCAGTATTTT CASSSQKLSSTDTQYF
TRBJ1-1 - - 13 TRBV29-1 TGCAGCGTTGAGGTACAGGGGAACACTGAAGCTTTCTTT CSVEVQGNTEAFF
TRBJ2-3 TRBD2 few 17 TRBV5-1 TGCGCCAGCAGCTGGGCAGCGGGGGGGCCTGCGACAGATACGCAGTATTTT CASSWAAGGPATDTQYF
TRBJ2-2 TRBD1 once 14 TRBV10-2 TGCGCCACCCGGCGACAGGGGGACGACGGGGAGCTGTTTTTT CATRRQGDDGELFF
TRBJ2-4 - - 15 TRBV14 TGTGCCAGCAGACCCGACAGGCTTGACAAAAACATTCAGTACTTC CASRPDRLDKNIQYF
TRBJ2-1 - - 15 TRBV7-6 TGTGCCAGCAGCCAGGCCTGGGGGAGGCAAAATGAGCAGTTCTTC CASSQAWGRQNEQFF
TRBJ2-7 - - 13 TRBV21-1 TGTGCCAGCAGCAAAGAAAGCCCACTAGGGCTGTACTTC CASSKESPLGLYF
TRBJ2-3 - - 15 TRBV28 TGTGCCAGCAGTTTGAATTTCGGGGGCACAGATACGCAGTATTTT CASSLNFGGTDTQYF
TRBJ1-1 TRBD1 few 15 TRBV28 TGTGCCAGCAGTCCCGGGGACAGGGGAGGGACTGAAGCTTTCTTT CASSPGDRGGTEAFF
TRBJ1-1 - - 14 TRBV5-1 TGCGCCAGCAGCTTCGGGACGGTAAACACTGAAGCTTTCTTT CASSFGTVNTEAFF
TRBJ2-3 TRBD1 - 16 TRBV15 TGTGCCACCAGCAGAGGAGGGACAGGAGGCACAGATACGCAGTATTTT CATSRGGTGGTDTQYF
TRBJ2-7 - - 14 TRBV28 TGTGCCAGCAGGAACTCCTTCGTACCCTACGAGCAGTACTTC CASRNSFVPYEQYF
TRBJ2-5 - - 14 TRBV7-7 TGTGCTAGCAGCTCGGACGTGGGCCAAGAGACCCAGTACTTC CASSSDVGQETQYF
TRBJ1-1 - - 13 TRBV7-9 TGTGCCAGCAGCCCGAGACCGAACACTGAAGCTTTCTTT CASSPRPNTEAFF
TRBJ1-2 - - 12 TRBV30 TGTGCCTGGAGTCTTCTACGGGGAGGCTACACCTTC CAWSLLRGGYTF
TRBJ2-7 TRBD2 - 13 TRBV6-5 TGTGCCAGCAGTTACTGGGGGGGGAACGAGCAGTACTTC CASSYWGGNEQYF
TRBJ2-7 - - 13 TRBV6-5 TGTGCCAGCAGCTGGGACCTCTTAAGCGAGCAGTACTTC CASSWDLLSEQYF
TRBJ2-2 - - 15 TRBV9 TGTGCCAGCAGCGTAGGAAGGGTTGAAACCGGGGAGCTGTTTTTT CASSVGRVETGELFF
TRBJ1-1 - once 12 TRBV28 TGTGCCAGCAGTCTACCCCAACGGGGGGCTTTCTTT CASSLPQRGAFF
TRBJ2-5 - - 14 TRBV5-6 TGTGCCAGCAGCTTGGATGATCGCTGGGAGACCCAGTACTTC CASSLDDRWETQYF
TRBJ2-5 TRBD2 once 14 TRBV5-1 TGCGCCAGCAGCCTCCTGGGGGGGGAAGAGACCCAGTACTTC CASSLLGGEETQYF
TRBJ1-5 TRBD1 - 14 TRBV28 TGTGCCAGCAGTTTGACAGGGGACTATCAGCCCCAGCATTTT CASSLTGDYQPQHF
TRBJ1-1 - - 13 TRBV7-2 TGTGCCAGCAGCTTAAGCGGGGGCACTGAAGCTTTCTTT CASSLSGGTEAFF
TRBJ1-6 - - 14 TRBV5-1 TGCGCCAGCAGCTTGGACAGGGTAGAATCCCCCCTCCACTTT CASSLDRVESPLHF
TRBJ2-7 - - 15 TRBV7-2 TGTGCCAGCAGCTTAGCGCGCGGACTAACCTACGAGCAGTACTTC CASSLARGLTYEQYF
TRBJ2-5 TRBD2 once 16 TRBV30 TGTGCCTGGATCCAAAAGCGGGGGGGCCCCCGCGAGACCCAGTACTTC CAWIQKRGGPRETQYF
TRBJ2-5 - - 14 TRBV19 TGTGCCAGTAGTATCCCGGGACACCAAGAGACCCAGTACTTC CASSIPGHQETQYF
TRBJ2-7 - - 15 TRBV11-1 TGTGCCAGCAGCTTTGGTGCAGGGAGCTCCTACGAGCAGTACTTC CASSFGAGSSYEQYF
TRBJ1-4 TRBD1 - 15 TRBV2 TGTGCCAGCAGTGGATGGAGGACAGGGGATGAAAAACTGTTTTTT CASSGWRTGDEKLFF
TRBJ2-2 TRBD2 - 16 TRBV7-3 TGTGCCAGCAGCTTAAGCGGGGGGATGAACACCGGGGAGCTGTTTTTT CASSLSGGMNTGELFF
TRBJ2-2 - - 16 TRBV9 TGTGCCAGCAGCCCTCGGGCTAGTGGGGACACCGGGGAGCTGTTTTTT CASSPRASGDTGELFF
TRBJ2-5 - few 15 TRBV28 TGTGCCAGCAGTTCCGATCAGGGCTTCCAAGAGACCCAGTACTTC CASSSDQGFQETQYF
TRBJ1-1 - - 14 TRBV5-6 TGTGCCAGCAGCTCCCCGAGGGGGGTCACTGAAGCTTTCTTT CASSSPRGVTEAFF
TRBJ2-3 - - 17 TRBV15 TGTGCCACCAGCAGAGATTTGCGGGGCACTCCCACAGATACGCAGTATTTT CATSRDLRGTPTDTQYF
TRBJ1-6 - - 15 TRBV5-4 TGTGCCAGCAGCTCCCAGCGCAGTCCCAATTCACCCCTCCACTTT CASSSQRSPNSPLHF
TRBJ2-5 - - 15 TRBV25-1 TGTGCCAGCAGTGAGCTCGACAGGAGCGAAGAGACCCAGTACTTC CASSELDRSEETQYF
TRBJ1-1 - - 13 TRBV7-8 TGTGCCAGCAGCTGGGGACAGAACACTGAAGCTTTCTTT CASSWGQNTEAFF
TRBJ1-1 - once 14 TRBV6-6 TGTGCCAGCAGTTACGTAGGGGGGAGGACTGAAGCTTTCTTT CASSYVGGRTEAFF
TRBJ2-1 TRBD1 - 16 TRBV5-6 TGTGCCAGCAGCTTGTCCGCAGGGGGTTCCTACAATGAGCAGTTCTTC CASSLSAGGSYNEQFF
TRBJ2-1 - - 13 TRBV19 TGTGCCAGTAGAATAGGGGGGGGCAATGAGCAGTTCTTC CASRIGGGNEQFF
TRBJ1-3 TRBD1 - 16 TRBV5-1 TGCGCCAGCAGTAATTCTCAGGGGGCTGTTGGAAACACCATATATTTT CASSNSQGAVGNTIYF
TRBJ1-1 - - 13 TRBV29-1 TGCAGCGGGGTACCAGGGTCGGGGACTGAAGCTTTCTTT CSGVPGSGTEAFF
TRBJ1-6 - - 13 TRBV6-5 TGTGCCAGCAGTACCCGGGACCTTTCACCCCTCCACTTT CASSTRDLSPLHF
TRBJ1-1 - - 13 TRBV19 TGTGCCAGTAGTATAACAGTGAACACTGAAGCTTTCTTT CASSITVNTEAFF
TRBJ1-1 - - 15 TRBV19 TGTGCCAGTAGTATAGCGAGACAGAGTAGCACTGAAGCTTTCTTT CASSIARQSSTEAFF
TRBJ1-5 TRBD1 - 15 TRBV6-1 TGTGCCAGCAGCGCGACAGGGGGTAGCAATCAGCCCCAGCATTTT CASSATGGSNQPQHF
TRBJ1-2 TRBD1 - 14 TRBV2 TGTGCCAGCAGTGTTGGGGACAGGGGTAATGGCTACACCTTC CASSVGDRGNGYTF
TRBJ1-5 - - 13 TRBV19 TGTGCCAGTAGTAATAGTGTGGGTCAGCCCCAGCATTTT CASSNSVGQPQHF
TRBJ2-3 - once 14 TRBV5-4 TGTGCCAGCAGCGCGGGGTCTAGCACAGATACGCAGTATTTT CASSAGSSTDTQYF
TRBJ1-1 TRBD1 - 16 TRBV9 TGTGCCAGCAGCTACGCGGGACAGGGGGCCGTTACCCAAGCTTTCTTT CASSYAGQGAVTQAFF